Below, one T cell receptor beta chain is given with its context. The data were taken from a study of OX40 agonist ivuxolimab in advanced cancers. Looking at the study overall: Mean age approximately 59 years, range roughly 23 to 79; around 80% male.

A history of autoimmune disease or systemic immunosuppression excluded patients. TCRdb keeps only in-frame clones here, not all; method: immunoSEQ multiplex PCR. The table has 30,000 to 45,000 clones, around 73% seen once. CDR3 length equals 15 residues. Germline loops: CDR1 KGHSH, CDR2 LQKENI. Trimming at V came to 6 bases and at J to 3 bases, leaving 7 bases not matched to a gene. The receptor's source is an adult with an advanced solid tumor such as melanoma, head and neck, liver or kidney cancer. This specimen consisted of CD4+ or CD8+ T cells sorted from blood, obtained in a trial of the OX40 agonist ivuxolimab. The chain is built from TRBV18 and TRBJ2-1, with 8 bases aligning to TRBD2. CDR3 sequence reads: CASSPTSGHYNEQFF. In DNA, the CDR3 is TGTGCCAGCTCGCCTACTAGCGGACACTACAATGAGCAGTTCTTC.